One T cell receptor beta chain is described in this entry. The data derive from a study of T cell changes during pregnancy in multiple sclerosis. Germline CDR1 is SGHTA and CDR2 is FQGNSA. Trimming at V came to 5 bases and at J to 7 bases, leaving 4 bases not matched to a gene. The length of the CDR3 is 13 residues. Using immunoSEQ multiplex PCR, the repertoire was profiled, and TCRdb retains in-frame clones only, with some absent. The sample shows tens of thousands of clones, 75% to 95% of them seen only once. The V gene is TRBV7-2, the J gene TRBJ2-2, with 7 bases that match TRBD1. The specimen was CD4+ T cells from peripheral blood mononuclear cells, collected after pregnancy. The sequence was obtained from a female donor in good health, enrolled as a control in a pregnancy study. The CDR3 DNA is TGTGCCAGCAGCCTCCAGGGGGTCGGGGAGCTGTTTTTT. Amino acid sequence: CASSLQGVGELFF.